Included here is one T cell receptor beta chain sequence, with context. Its antigen is not known. This sample was taken from a study of shared clonotypes between healthy human individuals. Study-level points and caveats: It was only blood that was sampled, and tissue repertoires likely differ. An effect of sequencing depth on clonotype sharing among donors was expected.

Genomic DNA for unsorted samples was obtained from about 90 million PBMCs. Several immunoSEQ 96-well plates shared each subset's DNA, each plate a replicate. Sequencing used immunoSEQ multiplex PCR; TCRdb keeps in-frame clones, though not all of them. The data contain roughly 500,000 clones, approximately 78% of them seen just once; the ten biggest clones take up around 12%. The CDR3 consists of 14 residues. From germline, CDR1 is MNHEY and CDR2 SMNVEV (reference sequence). Trimming removed 6 bases at V and 5 bases at J, with 13 bases between. This TCR was sampled from a middle-aged woman in good health. Some clones in this sample may be carry-over from other donors' samples. The V and J genes are TRBV27 and TRBJ1-4; D ambiguous. Sequenced input: PBMCs. The CDR3 DNA is TGTGCCAGCAGGACCAGGACGGGCAATGAAAAACTGTTTTTT. This sequence encodes CASRTRTGNEKLFF.